The rows below give T cell receptor beta chains drawn from one sample of a study of blood T cells in healthy people across ages. TCRdb passed the 5' RACE reads through MiXCR, listing each CDR3 protein once. The sample carries hundreds of thousands of distinct CDR3 sequences, about 44% recorded once. Sequencing used blood. These receptors came from a man aged 30 to 39 in good health. CDR3s include the opening cysteine and the closing phenylalanine or tryptophan. D genes are given only for firm matches. Not every row has a clone size; where given, it reads once, few, many or a size class.

d_call | j_call | v_call | clone_size | cdr3_aa | cdr3_nt
NA | TRBJ2-1 | TRBV3-1 | NA | CASSHLDEQFF | TGTGCCAGCAGCCATCTGGATGAGCAGTTCTTC
NA | TRBJ2-3 | TRBV6-6 | NA | CASILVPRTDTQYF | NA
NA | TRBJ2-3 | TRBV5-1 | NA | CASSARGVPDTQYF | TGCGCCAGCAGCGCTAGAGGGGTCCCAGATACGCAGTATTTT
TRBD1 | TRBJ1-6 | TRBV7-9 | NA | CASSTDRGRRSPLHF | TGTGCCAGCAGCACGGACAGGGGAAGGCGCTCACCCCTCCACTTT
NA | TRBJ1-2 | TRBV7-9 | NA | CASSQPGTLNYGYTF | TGTGCCAGCAGCCAACCTGGGACACTTAACTATGGCTACACCTTC
NA | TRBJ1-6 | TRBV2 | once | CASSEALQSTGNSPLHF | TGTGCCAGCAGTGAAGCGCTTCAATCAACCGGCAATTCACCCCTCCACTTT
TRBD2 | TRBJ2-7 | TRBV20-1 | NA | CSAQSGASLYEQYF | TGCAGTGCCCAAAGCGGGGCCTCTCTCTACGAGCAGTACTTC
NA | TRBJ2-1 | TRBV10-1 | once | CASSEDGGSDYNEQFF | TGCGCCAGCAGTGAGGACGGGGGCTCGGACTACAATGAGCAGTTCTTC
NA | TRBJ2-2 | TRBV12-5 | once | CASGLVTTGPWNGELFF | TGTGCTAGTGGTTTGGTTACTACAGGGCCTTGGAACGGGGAGCTGTTTTTT
NA | TRBJ2-5 | TRBV27 | NA | CASSSAGAGKETQYF | TGTGCCAGCAGTTCTGCAGGGGCGGGGAAAGAGACCCAGTACTTC
TRBD2 | TRBJ2-1 | TRBV7-2 | NA | CAGSLGASGYNEQFF | TGTGCCGGCAGTCTAGGGGCTAGCGGCTACAATGAGCAGTTCTTC
TRBD1 | TRBJ2-7 | TRBV5-1 | few | CASSFQQGYEQYF | TGCGCCAGCAGCTTTCAACAGGGGTACGAGCAGTACTTC